This T cell receptor beta chain was identified in a study of T cell changes during pregnancy in multiple sclerosis. The germline V and J ends were trimmed by 4 bases and 0 bases, with 17 bases remaining between them. CDR3 size: 17 residues. Data came from immunoSEQ multiplex PCR; TCRdb stores just in-frame clones and leaves some out. This table holds some 80,000 clones, under 95% found once. The sequence came from a female donor with multiple sclerosis, enrolled in a pregnancy study. Sequencing used peripheral blood, obtained before pregnancy. This chain joins TRBV5-3 and TRBJ1-5, with D possibly being TRBD1 (5 bases). TRBV5-3 is identified as an open reading frame with a role that is uncertain. DNA for the CDR3: TGTGCCAGAAGCACCAGGACAAGTTTAGTTAGCAATCAGCCCCAGCATTTT. Translation gives CARSTRTSLVSNQPQHF.